The 11 T cell receptor beta chains below all came from one sample that was sequenced in a study of shared clonotypes between healthy human individuals. TCRdb's copy holds only in-frame clones and misses some; the assay was immunoSEQ multiplex PCR. Here the sample spans millions of clones, roughly 92% being singletons. Material for sequencing was naive CD4+ T cells sorted from blood. Subset here: CD45RA+ positively selected. These TCRs come from a man in his late teens or twenties in good health.

This clone has just one count. CDR3 coding DNA: TGTGCCTGGAGTGCTGGGGCCAATTTTAACTATGGCTACACCTTC. This gives the protein CAWSAGANFNYGYTF. The V and J genes are TRBV30 and TRBJ1-2; a weak D match, TRBD1 (5 bases). There are 15 residues in the CDR3. Per germline, CDR1 GTSNPN and CDR2 SVGIG (reference sequence). Trimming removed 1 base at V and 1 base at J, with 13 bases between.

The chain employs TRBV6-5 and TRBJ1-2; the D gene is possibly TRBD1 (6 bases). The CDR3 is made up of 13 amino acids. V was shortened by 5 bases and J by 8 bases, with 15 bases between the two germline ends. Germline V gene sequence: CDR1 MNHEY, CDR2 SVGAGI. CDR3 bases: TGTGCCAGCAGTCGGGACAATAAACAGGGCTACACCTTC. The encoded protein is CASSRDNKQGYTF.

This rearrangement joins TRBV6-6 to TRBJ2-2, with TRBD2 as a possible D gene (5 bases). V was shortened by 10 bases and J by 3 bases, with 15 bases between the two germline ends. Germline assignment: CDR1 MNHNY and CDR2 SVGAGI (reference sequence). The CDR3 sequence is 14 residues long. CDR3 sequence reads: CAILRVGDTGELFF. For the CDR3, the DNA is TGTGCCATTTTGAGGGTCGGGGACACCGGGGAGCTGTTTTTT.

V usage is TRBV9 and J usage is TRBJ2-1; the D gene is possibly TRBD1 (6 bases). The V and J ends lost 0 bases and 0 bases respectively, with 13 bases between them. Germline loops: CDR1 SGDLS, CDR2 YYNGEE. The CDR3 extends over 17 amino acids. This chain's CDR3 is CASSVGWTASSYNEQFF. In DNA, the CDR3 is TGTGCCAGCAGCGTAGGATGGACAGCGAGCTCCTACAATGAGCAGTTCTTC.

This sequence joins TRBV29-1 and TRBJ2-1, with 7 nucleotides matching TRBD2. CDR1 is SQVTM and CDR2 is ANQGSEA in the germline V gene. With 1 base clipped from V and 2 bases from J, the junction kept 5 bases outside the gene matches. The CDR3 loop spans 15 amino acids. The CDR3 DNA sequence: TGCAGCGTTGAAGTCGGCCTAGCGGCCTACAATGAGCAGTTCTTC. Translating gives CSVEVGLAAYNEQFF.

The chain has TRBV11-2 and TRBJ1-1, with D perhaps matching TRBD1 (6 bases). The CDR3 extends over 16 amino acids. Germline values: CDR1 SGHAT, CDR2 FQNNGV. The V and J ends lost 0 bases and 3 bases respectively, with 14 bases between them. For the CDR3, the DNA is TGTGCCAGCAGCTTAGAGGACGGGACAAGGGACACTGAAGCTTTCTTT. This encodes CASSLEDGTRDTEAFF.

V is TRBV5-6 and J is TRBJ1-2, with TRBD1 matching 10 bases. Germline trimming cut 6 bases from V and 6 bases from J; bases unmatched to any gene: 5. The germline V gene has CDR1 SGHDT and CDR2 YYEEEE. This CDR3 is 13 amino acids long. The CDR3, as DNA: TGTGCCAGCAAGACAGGGGGCTTCAATGGCTACACCTTC. Translated, it gives CASKTGGFNGYTF.

The chain couples TRBV10-3 to TRBJ2-7; 7 positions match TRBD2. V lost 3 bases to trimming and J lost 2 bases; unmatched junction nucleotides: 7. In germline, CDR1 is ENHRY, CDR2 SYGVKD. CDR3 length: 15 residues. This CDR3 is CAISDGPSGPYEQYF. Here the CDR3 DNA reads TGTGCCATCAGTGACGGACCTAGCGGTCCCTACGAGCAGTACTTC.

The genes are TRBV15 and TRBJ1-2, with D tentatively TRBD1 (5 bases). V dropped 0 bases and J dropped 4 bases, with 15 bases sitting between them. The germline CDR1 and CDR2 sequences are LNHNV and YYDKDF (reference sequence). The CDR3 consists of 16 residues. The CDR3 bases are TGTGCCACCAGCAGAGATCCCGGGGACGGGGGCTATGGCTACACCTTC. It is translated as CATSRDPGDGGYGYTF.

The chain employs TRBV28 and TRBJ2-2; 11 bases fit TRBD1. The ends lost 5 bases at V and 1 base at J; junction bases unmatched: 3. Germline lookup yields CDR1 MDHEN and CDR2 SYDVKM. The CDR3 is 16 amino acids. DNA for the CDR3: TGTGCCAGCAGTCCCGGGACAGGGGGGAACACCGGGGAGCTGTTTTTT. It codes for CASSPGTGGNTGELFF.

The chain is built from TRBV7-2 and TRBJ2-3, with no clear D. The CDR3 is 15 residues long. Germline CDR1 and CDR2: SGHTA and FQGNSA. V was shortened by 1 base and J by 0 bases, with 8 bases between the two germline ends. As DNA, the CDR3 is TGTGCCAGCAGCTTAGTAGCTTCAAGCACAGATACGCAGTATTTT. Its translation is CASSLVASSTDTQYF. Full variable domain (missing parts from reference TRBV7-2 and TRBJ2-3): GAGVSQSPSNKVTEKGKDVELRCDPISGHTALYWYRQSLGQGLEFLIYFQGNSAPDKSGLPSDRFSAERTGGSVSTLTIQRTQQEDSAVYLCASSLVASSTDTQYFGPGTRLTVL.